These T cell receptor beta chains were read from a single sample in a study of CD8 T cells in ankylosing spondylitis. TCRdb independently ran MiXCR on the 5' RACE reads; one entry per CDR3 protein. There are approximately 210,000 distinct CDR3 sequences in the sample; roughly 12% occur only once, and approximately 16% lies in the top ten. The sample comprised blood, either unsorted or a sorted T cell fraction (not recorded which). All receptors come from a male donor with ankylosing spondylitis or in good health (not recorded which). The CDR3 runs from the conserved cysteine through the conserved F or W. D genes are given only for firm matches. Clone size, where shown, is once, few, many, or a class for clones that have expanded.

d_call j_call clone_size v_call cdr3_nt cdr3_aa
. TRBJ1-1 few TRBV3-1 TGTGCCAGCAGCCAAGATCGCGGGGGCGGGTGGACTGAAGCTTTCTTT CASSQDRGGGWTEAFF
. TRBJ1-6 . TRBV15 TGTGCCACCAGCGCGTCCGGGACGGGAGGGTCACCCCTCCACTTT CATSASGTGGSPLHF
TRBD1 TRBJ1-2 many TRBV20-1 TGCAGTGCTAGAGAACCCACCGGGACAGCAGAAGGCTACACCTTC CSAREPTGTAEGYTF
. TRBJ2-7 few TRBV27 TGTGCCAGCAGTTCGTTGGTGAGCAGCGCTAACGAGCAGTACTTC CASSSLVSSANEQYF
TRBD1 TRBJ1-2 many TRBV6-2/TRBV6-3 TGTGCCAGCAGCCTACAGGGGAACTATGGCTACACCTTC CASSLQGNYGYTF
TRBD2 TRBJ2-5 . TRBV12-3/TRBV12-4 TGTGCCAGCAGACCCCTGGCTAGCGGCGGGGGGGAGACCCAGTACTTC CASRPLASGGGETQYF
. TRBJ1-5 few TRBV27 TGTGCCAGCAGTTTAGGCTCAGGTCAGCCCCAGCATTTT CASSLGSGQPQHF
. TRBJ2-1 . TRBV27 TGTGCCAGCAGTTTATCGATAAATTCCCATGAGCAGTTCTTC CASSLSINSHEQFF
TRBD1 TRBJ1-1 few TRBV10-2 TGCGCCATCTCCCCGGGACAGGGGGCTGAGGCTTTCTTT CAISPGQGAEAFF
TRBD2 TRBJ2-3 few TRBV12-3/TRBV12-4 TGTGCCAGCAAGCTCGGATTTGGGACTAGCCTGACAGATACGCAGTATTTT CASKLGFGTSLTDTQYF
. TRBJ2-7 many TRBV4-1 TGCGCCAGCAGCCCGGTTACAGGCCCCCGGGCTTATGAGCAGTACTTC CASSPVTGPRAYEQYF
TRBD2 TRBJ2-1 . TRBV9 TGTGCCAGCAGCGTAGTCGCGGGGGGGTACAATGAGCAGTTCTTC CASSVVAGGYNEQFF
. TRBJ2-3 . TRBV5-1 TGCGCCAGCAGCTTTACGGGAATGGATACGCAGTATTTT CASSFTGMDTQYF
. TRBJ1-1 few TRBV13 TGTGCCAGCAGCTTACAATGGACTGAAGCTTTCTTT CASSLQWTEAFF
. TRBJ1-2 . TRBV7-9 TGTGCCAGCAGCCCAATAACCCAGGCCTATGGCTACACCTTC CASSPITQAYGYTF
. TRBJ2-1 . TRBV19 TGTGCCAGTAGTTTCTTAGGGGAAAACAATGAGCAGTTCTTC CASSFLGENNEQFF
. TRBJ2-5 . TRBV7-6 TGTGCCAGCAGCTGGTGGCAGCAAGAGACCCAGTACTTC CASSWWQQETQYF
. TRBJ2-4 . TRBV2 TGTGCCAGCAGTCATGACCCTCCAATAGCCAAAAACATTCAGTACTTC CASSHDPPIAKNIQYF
TRBD2 TRBJ2-1 few TRBV29-1 TGCAGCGTTGCGGGACTAGCGGCCATGGGTGAGCAGTTCTTC CSVAGLAAMGEQFF
TRBD2 TRBJ2-3 . TRBV6-5 TGTGCCAGCAGTTCCCCACTAGCGGGAAGCACAGATACGCAGTATTTT CASSSPLAGSTDTQYF
. TRBJ1-2 . TRBV6-5 TGTGCCAGCAGTTACTCCTCCACAGTGATCTATGGCTACACCTTC CASSYSSTVIYGYTF
. TRBJ1-1 few TRBV29-1 TGCAGCGTTGGCTACGTTTACGGAGCTTTCTTT CSVGYVYGAFF
TRBD2 TRBJ2-1 few TRBV27 TGTGCCAGCAGACTAGCGGGAGCCAATGAGCAGTTCTTC CASRLAGANEQFF
. TRBJ1-2 . TRBV12-3/TRBV12-4 TGTGCCAGCACCCGGCACAGAATATATGGCTACACCTTC CASTRHRIYGYTF
TRBD1 TRBJ2-3 . TRBV2 TGTGCCAGCGGGCGACCGGGGCAGGGGGCCGGAACAGATACGCAGTATTTT CASGRPGQGAGTDTQYF